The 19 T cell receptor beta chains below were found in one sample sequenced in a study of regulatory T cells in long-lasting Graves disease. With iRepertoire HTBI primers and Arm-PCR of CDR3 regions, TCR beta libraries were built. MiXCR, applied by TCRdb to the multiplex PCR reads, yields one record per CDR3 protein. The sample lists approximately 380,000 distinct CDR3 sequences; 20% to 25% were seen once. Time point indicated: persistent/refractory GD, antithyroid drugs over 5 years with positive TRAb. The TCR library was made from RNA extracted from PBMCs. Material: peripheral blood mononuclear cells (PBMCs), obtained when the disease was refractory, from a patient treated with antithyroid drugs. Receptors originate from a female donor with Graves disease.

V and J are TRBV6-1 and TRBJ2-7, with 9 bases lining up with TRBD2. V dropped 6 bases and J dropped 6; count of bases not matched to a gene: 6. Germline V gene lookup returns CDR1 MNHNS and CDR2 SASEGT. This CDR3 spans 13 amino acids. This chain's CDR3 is CASSLAGKFEQYF. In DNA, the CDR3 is TGTGCCAGCAGCCTAGCGGGAAAGTTCGAGCAGTACTTC.

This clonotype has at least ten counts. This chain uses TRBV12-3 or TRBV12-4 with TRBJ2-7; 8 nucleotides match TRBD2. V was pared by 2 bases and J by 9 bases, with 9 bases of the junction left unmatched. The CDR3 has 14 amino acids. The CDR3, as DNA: TGTGCCAGCAGTTTATCGCGGGAGGCGGGATTGCAGTACTTC. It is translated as CASSLSREAGLQYF.

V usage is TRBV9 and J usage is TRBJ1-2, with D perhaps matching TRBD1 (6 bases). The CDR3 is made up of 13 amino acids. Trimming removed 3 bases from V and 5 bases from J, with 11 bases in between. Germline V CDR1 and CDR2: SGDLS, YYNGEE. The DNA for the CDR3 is TGTGCCAGCAGCGAAAGGGGGGAGTATGGCTACACCTTC. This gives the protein CASSERGEYGYTF.

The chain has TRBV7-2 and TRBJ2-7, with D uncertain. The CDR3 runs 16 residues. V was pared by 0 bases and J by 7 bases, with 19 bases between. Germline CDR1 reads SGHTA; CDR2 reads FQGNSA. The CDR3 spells CASSLAPPNYGLEQYF. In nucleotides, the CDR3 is TGTGCCAGCAGCTTAGCTCCACCAAACTATGGCCTTGAGCAGTACTTC.

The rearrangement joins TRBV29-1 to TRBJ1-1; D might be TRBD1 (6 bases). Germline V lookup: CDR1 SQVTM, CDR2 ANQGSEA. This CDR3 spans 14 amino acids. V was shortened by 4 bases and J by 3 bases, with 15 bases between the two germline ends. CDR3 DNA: TGCAGCGTTGTAATTGGACAGATGGACACTGAAGCTTTCTTT. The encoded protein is CSVVIGQMDTEAFF.

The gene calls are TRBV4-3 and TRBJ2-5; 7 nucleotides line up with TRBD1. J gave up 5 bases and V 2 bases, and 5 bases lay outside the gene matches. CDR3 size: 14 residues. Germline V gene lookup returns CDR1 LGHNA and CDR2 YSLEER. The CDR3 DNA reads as TGCGCCAGCAGCCAATTCTTACAGGGGGAGACCCAGTACTTC. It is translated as CASSQFLQGETQYF.

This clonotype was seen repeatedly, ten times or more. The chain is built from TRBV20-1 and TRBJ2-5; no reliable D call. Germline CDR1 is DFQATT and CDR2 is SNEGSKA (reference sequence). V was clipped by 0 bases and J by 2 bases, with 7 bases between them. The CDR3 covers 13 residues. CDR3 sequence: CSARDFEQETQYF. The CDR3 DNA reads TGCAGTGCTAGAGATTTTGAACAAGAGACCCAGTACTTC.

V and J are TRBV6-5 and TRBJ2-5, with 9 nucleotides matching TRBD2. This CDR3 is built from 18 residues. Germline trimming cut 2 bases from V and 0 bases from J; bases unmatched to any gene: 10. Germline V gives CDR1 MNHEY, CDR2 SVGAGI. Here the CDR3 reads CASSYMTTSGAHQETQYF. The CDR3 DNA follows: TGTGCCAGCAGTTACATGACGACTAGCGGAGCCCACCAAGAGACCCAGTACTTC.

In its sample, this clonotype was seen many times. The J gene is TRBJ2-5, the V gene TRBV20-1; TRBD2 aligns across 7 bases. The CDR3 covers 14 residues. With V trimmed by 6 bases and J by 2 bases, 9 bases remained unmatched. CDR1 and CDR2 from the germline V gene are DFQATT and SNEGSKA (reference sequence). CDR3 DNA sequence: TGCAGTGCAGAGTCGGCAGCGGGGCAAGAGACCCAGTACTTC. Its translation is CSAESAAGQETQYF.

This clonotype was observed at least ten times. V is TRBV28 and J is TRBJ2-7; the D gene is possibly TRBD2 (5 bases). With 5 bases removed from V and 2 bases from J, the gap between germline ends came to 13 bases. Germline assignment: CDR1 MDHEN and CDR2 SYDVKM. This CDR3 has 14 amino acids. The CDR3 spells CASSTVRRAYEQYF. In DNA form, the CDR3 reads TGTGCCAGCAGTACCGTCCGGCGGGCCTACGAGCAGTACTTC.

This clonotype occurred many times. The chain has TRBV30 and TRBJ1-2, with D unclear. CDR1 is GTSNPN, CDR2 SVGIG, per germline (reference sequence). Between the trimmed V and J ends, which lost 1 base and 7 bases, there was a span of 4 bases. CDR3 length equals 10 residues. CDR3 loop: CAWSGTGYTF. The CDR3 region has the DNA TGTGCCTGGAGTGGGACTGGCTACACCTTC.

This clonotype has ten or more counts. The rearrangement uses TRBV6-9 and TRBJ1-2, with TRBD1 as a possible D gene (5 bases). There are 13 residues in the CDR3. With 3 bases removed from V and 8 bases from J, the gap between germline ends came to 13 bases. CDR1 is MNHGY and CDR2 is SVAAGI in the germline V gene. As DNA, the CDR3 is TGTGCCAGCAGTTACCGGCAGGGCAACGGCTACACCTTC. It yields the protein CASSYRQGNGYTF.

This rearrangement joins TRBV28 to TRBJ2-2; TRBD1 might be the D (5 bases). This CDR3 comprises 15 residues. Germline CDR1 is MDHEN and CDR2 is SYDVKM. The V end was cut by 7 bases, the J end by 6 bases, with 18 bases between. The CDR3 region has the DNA TGTGCCAGCACCCAGGGCGCGGTCCGTCCCGGGGAGCTGTTTTTT. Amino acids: CASTQGAVRPGELFF.

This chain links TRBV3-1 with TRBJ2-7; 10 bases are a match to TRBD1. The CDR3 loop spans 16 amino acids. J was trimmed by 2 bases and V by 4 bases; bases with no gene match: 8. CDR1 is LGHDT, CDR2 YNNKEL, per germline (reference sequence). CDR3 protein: CASSLQTGGFTYEQYF. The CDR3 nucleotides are TGTGCCAGCAGCCTCCAGACAGGGGGCTTTACCTACGAGCAGTACTTC.

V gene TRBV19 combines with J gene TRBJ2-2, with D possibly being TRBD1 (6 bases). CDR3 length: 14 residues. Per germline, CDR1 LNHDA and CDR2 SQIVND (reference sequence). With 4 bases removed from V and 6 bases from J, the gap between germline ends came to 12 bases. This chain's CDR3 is CASSTTQGAGELFF. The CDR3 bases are TGTGCCAGTAGTACCACACAGGGTGCCGGGGAGCTGTTTTTT.

The CDR3 spells CASSLEGGGNSPLHF. The CDR3 nucleotides are TGTGCCAGCAGCCTCGAAGGGGGGGGTAATTCACCCCTCCACTTT. The chain links TRBV7-2 to TRBJ1-6; weak D call: TRBD1 (6 bases). The V gene's germline CDR1 is SGHTA and CDR2 FQGNSA. The CDR3 extends over 15 amino acids. The ends were cut back, 5 bases at V and 6 bases at J, with 14 bases in the middle.

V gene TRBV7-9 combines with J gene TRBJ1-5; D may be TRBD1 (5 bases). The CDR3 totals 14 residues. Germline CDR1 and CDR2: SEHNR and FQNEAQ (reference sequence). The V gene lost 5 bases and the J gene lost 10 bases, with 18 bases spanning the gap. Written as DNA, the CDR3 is TGTGCCAGCAGCCATTCCGGGACCGGACTACCCCAGCATTTT. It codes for CASSHSGTGLPQHF. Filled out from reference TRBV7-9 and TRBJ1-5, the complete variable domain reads DTGVSQNPRHKITKRGQNVTFRCDPISEHNRLYWYRQTLGQGPEFLTYFQNEAQLEKSRLLSDRFSAERPKGSFSTLEIQRTEQGDSAMYLCASSHSGTGLPQHFGDGTRLSIL.

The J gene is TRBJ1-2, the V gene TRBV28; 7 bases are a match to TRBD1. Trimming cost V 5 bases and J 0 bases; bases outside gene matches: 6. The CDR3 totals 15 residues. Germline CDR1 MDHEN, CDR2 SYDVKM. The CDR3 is CASSTGTDPNYGYTF. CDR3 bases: TGTGCCAGCAGTACCGGGACAGATCCTAACTATGGCTACACCTTC.

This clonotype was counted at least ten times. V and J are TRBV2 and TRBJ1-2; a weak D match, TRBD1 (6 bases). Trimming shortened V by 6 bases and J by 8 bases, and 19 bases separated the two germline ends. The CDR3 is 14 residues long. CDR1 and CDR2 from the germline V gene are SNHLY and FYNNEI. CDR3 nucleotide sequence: TGTGCCAGCAGGGTGTCCCGGGACATTTACGGCTACACCTTC. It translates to CASRVSRDIYGYTF.